These 19 T cell receptor beta chains share one sample of origin, sequenced in a study of cytomegalovirus exposure and HLA in healthy donors. A multiplex PCR was run with 60 Vbeta primers and 13 Jbeta primers. TCRdb's table, derived via immunoSEQ multiplex PCR, lists solely in-frame clones and lacks some. The table has 55,000 to 75,000 clones, around 62% seen once. The sequenced material came from PBMCs. The receptors originated from a middle-aged man in good health and CMV-seropositive.

This chain joins TRBV19 and TRBJ2-3; TRBD1 agrees at 7 bases. The CDR3 has 15 amino acids. CDR1 and CDR2 (germline): LNHDA, SQIVND (reference sequence). V gave up 6 bases and J gave up 6 bases; unmatched junction bases: 12. The CDR3 nucleotides are TGTGCCAGTAGCCGCGGCCAGGGGGAGAGGGATACGCAGTATTTT. It translates to CASSRGQGERDTQYF.

By share of the sample, this clone is large. Other DNA sequences in this sample translate to the same CDR3. The CDR3 region is CASSPSPLVTVQETQYF. Written as DNA, the CDR3 is TGCGCCAGCAGCCCCTCCCCCCTGGTGACAGTGCAAGAGACCCAGTACTTC. This chain connects TRBV5-1 to TRBJ2-5, with D maybe TRBD1 (5 bases). The V gene's germline CDR1 is SGHRS and CDR2 YFSETQ. CDR3 length equals 17 residues. Trimming left V 4 bases short and J 2 bases short, with 21 bases between. The full variable domain, in which reference TRBV5-1 and TRBJ2-5 provide the parts outside the CDR3, is KAGVTQTPRYLIKTRGQQVTLSCSPISGHRSVSWYQQTPGQGLQFLFEYFSETQRNKGNFPGRFSGRQFSNSRSEMNVSTLELGDSALYLCASSPSPLVTVQETQYFGPGTRLLVL.

This clone appeared a few times. The V call is TRBV5-1, the J call TRBJ2-3, with D uncertain. With 1 base removed from V and 4 bases from J, the gap between germline ends came to 10 bases. This CDR3 comprises 14 residues. CDR1 is SGHRS, CDR2 YFSETQ, per germline. The chain's CDR3 is CASSLKLLPDTQYF. The CDR3 region has the DNA TGCGCCAGCAGCTTGAAACTACTCCCAGATACGCAGTATTTT.

The chain recombines TRBV2 with TRBJ2-3; TRBD2 matches 8 bases. J was trimmed by 1 base and V by 6 bases; bases with no gene match: 0. Looked up from germline, CDR1 is SNHLY and CDR2 is FYNNEI. The CDR3 totals 13 residues. The CDR3 DNA reads TGTGCCAGCAGAGCGGGGGGCACAGATACGCAGTATTTT. Residues: CASRAGGTDTQYF.

V and J are TRBV6-4 and TRBJ1-1, with 12 bases matching TRBD1. CDR1 and CDR2 (germline): MRHNA, SNTAGT. After removal of 6 bases from V and 5 bases from J, the junction contained 13 bases not matched to a gene. The CDR3 consists of 17 residues. The CDR3 sequence: CASSPVGTGGTGTEAFF. CDR3 coding DNA: TGTGCCAGCAGCCCCGTGGGGACAGGGGGCACTGGAACTGAAGCTTTCTTT.

The chain joins TRBV7-9 to TRBJ1-2; maybe TRBD1 (5 bases). CDR1 SEHNR and CDR2 FQNEAQ come from the germline V gene (reference sequence). V shed 5 bases and J shed 8 bases, with 21 bases lying between them. This CDR3 has 15 residues. The CDR3 DNA reads TGTGCCAGCAGCGGCCGGGAGCAGGGTCCTGAGGGCTACACCTTC. It translates to CASSGREQGPEGYTF. Combining the CDR3 with reference TRBV7-9 and TRBJ1-2 gives the whole variable domain DTGVSQNPRHKITKRGQNVTFRCDPISEHNRLYWYRQTLGQGPEFLTYFQNEAQLEKSRLLSDRFSAERPKGSFSTLEIQRTEQGDSAMYLCASSGREQGPEGYTFGSGTRLTVV.

The chain is built from TRBV6-5 and TRBJ1-1; the match to TRBD1 covers 10 bases. Trimming cost V 2 bases and J 0 bases; bases outside gene matches: 3. Germline V CDR1 and CDR2: MNHEY, SVGAGI. This CDR3 region has 16 residues. CDR3 DNA: TGTGCCAGCAGTTACCCGACAGGGGGCCTGAACACTGAAGCTTTCTTT. It encodes CASSYPTGGLNTEAFF.

V is TRBV30 and J is TRBJ2-6; 7 bases agree with TRBD1. The length of the CDR3 is 14 residues. Germline CDR1 GTSNPN, CDR2 SVGIG (reference sequence). V was pared by 7 bases and J by 0 bases, with 3 bases of the junction left unmatched. CDR3 DNA sequence: TGTGCCTCAGACAGGGACTCTGGGGCCAACGTCCTGACTTTC. This sequence encodes CASDRDSGANVLTF.

As for this clone: At one end the junction does not follow the germline gene, possibly because of a read error. The J gene is TRBJ1-1, the V gene TRBV5-4; TRBD1 is a possible D gene (5 bases). This CDR3 comprises 14 residues. Germline values: CDR1 SGHNT, CDR2 YYREEE (reference sequence). In nucleotides, the CDR3 is TGTGTCAGCAGCTTGGAGGGGTTAGTCACTGAAGCTTTCTTT. It codes for CVSSLEGLVTEAFF.

In nucleotides, the CDR3 is TGTGCCAGCAGCTGGGGACAATACAATGAGCAGTTCTTC. Its protein product is CASSWGQYNEQFF. This chain joins TRBV5-4 and TRBJ2-1, with D possibly being TRBD1 (6 bases). The germline V gene encodes CDR1 SGHNT and CDR2 YYREEE (reference sequence). The CDR3 runs to 13 residues. Trimming shortened V by 3 bases and J by 4 bases, and 8 bases separated the two germline ends.

The chain links TRBV2 to TRBJ1-2; a possible D gene is TRBD1 (5 bases). CDR1 and CDR2 (germline): SNHLY, FYNNEI. V shed 8 bases and J shed 4 bases, with 8 bases lying between them. This CDR3 contains 11 residues. This chain's CDR3 is CASGQGYGYTF. The CDR3 nucleotides are TGTGCCAGCGGGCAGGGCTATGGCTACACCTTC.

The chain joins TRBV7-2 to TRBJ1-2; D uncertain. CDR1 is SGHTA and CDR2 is FQGNSA in the germline V gene. V was trimmed by 1 base and J by 3 bases, leaving 15 bases between them. The CDR3 contains 16 residues. In DNA form, the CDR3 reads TGTGCCAGCAGCTTAGGAGGAGGGTCACTCTACTATGGCTACACCTTC. Amino acid sequence: CASSLGGGSLYYGYTF.

The chain couples TRBV11-3 to TRBJ2-1, with TRBD2 matching 9 bases. CDR1 SGHNT and CDR2 YENEEA come from the germline V gene. CDR3 length equals 14 residues. The J segment lost 4 bases and the V segment lost 5 bases, leaving 3 bases of the junction unmatched. The CDR3 loop is CASSDLAGYNEQFF. The CDR3 DNA follows: TGTGCCAGCAGCGATCTAGCGGGGTACAATGAGCAGTTCTTC.

The chain has TRBV5-8 and TRBJ2-2; weak D call: TRBD2 (5 bases). V was pared by 2 bases and J by 4 bases, with 12 bases between. The CDR3 is made up of 15 amino acids. From germline, CDR1 is SGHTS and CDR2 YDEGEE. The CDR3 coding sequence is TGTGCCAGCAGCTTTTATGGAGGTGCCACCGGGGAGCTGTTTTTT. Translating gives CASSFYGGATGELFF.

The J gene is TRBJ2-5, the V gene TRBV2; TRBD2 matches 10 bases. Germline lookup yields CDR1 SNHLY and CDR2 FYNNEI. The CDR3 contains 16 residues. J lost 4 bases, V lost 9 bases, and 14 bases had no gene match. CDR3 region: CARQGIQRGGIETQYF. CDR3 DNA: TGTGCCAGACAGGGGATCCAGCGGGGGGGGATAGAGACCCAGTACTTC.

This sequence joins TRBV5-6 and TRBJ2-7; D is ambiguous. The CDR3 spans 13 residues. CDR1 SGHDT and CDR2 YYEEEE come from the germline V gene. Trimming cost V 1 base and J 6 bases, with 11 bases left between them. CDR3 loop: CASSLLSLTEQYF. DNA of the CDR3: TGTGCCAGCAGCTTGCTGTCCCTAACCGAGCAGTACTTC.

The chain uses TRBV30 and TRBJ2-3, with D maybe TRBD2 (5 bases). The germline gives CDR1 GTSNPN, CDR2 SVGIG (reference sequence). V lost 4 bases and J 5 bases, leaving 19 bases between the germline ends. The CDR3 spans 15 residues. The CDR3 region is CAWTRAGTSVDTQYF. As DNA, the CDR3 is TGTGCCTGGACCCGGGCGGGCACGAGTGTAGATACGCAGTATTTT. The full variable domain, rest sourced from reference TRBV30 and TRBJ2-3, is SQTIHQWPATLVQPVGSPLSLECTVEGTSNPNLYWYRQAAGRGLQLLFYSVGIGQISSEVPQNLSASRPQDRQFILSSKKLLLSDSGFYLCAWTRAGTSVDTQYFGPGTRLTVL.

The table lists this clone with a count of one. This rearrangement joins TRBV18 to TRBJ1-1; weak D call: TRBD1 (6 bases). With 5 bases removed from V and 3 bases from J, the gap between germline ends came to 13 bases. This CDR3 region has 14 residues. The germline CDR1 and CDR2 sequences are KGHSH and LQKENI. The DNA of the CDR3 is TGTGCCAGCTCATCCACAGGGTTGGACACTGAAGCTTTCTTT. It translates to CASSSTGLDTEAFF.

This clone is a singleton in its sample. The chain combines TRBV5-1 with TRBJ2-5, with 11 bases that match TRBD2. The J call may be faulty, since TRBJ2-7 better matches the DNA end. Germline CDR1 reads SGHRS; CDR2 reads YFSETQ. This CDR3 spans 14 amino acids. This CDR3 reads CASSGTSGPYEQYF. Written as DNA, the CDR3 is TGCGCCAGCAGCGGGACTAGCGGACCATACGAGCAGTACTTC.